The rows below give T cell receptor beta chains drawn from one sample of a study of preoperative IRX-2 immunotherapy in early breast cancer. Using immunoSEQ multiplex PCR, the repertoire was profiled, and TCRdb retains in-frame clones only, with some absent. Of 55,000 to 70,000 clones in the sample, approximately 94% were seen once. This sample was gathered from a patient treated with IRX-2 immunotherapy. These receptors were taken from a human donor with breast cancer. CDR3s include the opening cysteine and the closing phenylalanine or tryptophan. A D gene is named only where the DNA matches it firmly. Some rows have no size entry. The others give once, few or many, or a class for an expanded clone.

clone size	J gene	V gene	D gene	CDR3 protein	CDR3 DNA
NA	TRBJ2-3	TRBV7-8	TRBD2	CASSLAPLGLRGTSSTDTQYF	TGTGCCAGCAGCTTAGCGCCGCTGGGTTTGAGGGGGACTAGTAGCACAGATACGCAGTATTTT
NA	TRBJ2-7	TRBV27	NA	CASPTRRRGSYEQYF	TGTGCCAGCCCTACCCGTCGGCGAGGCTCCTACGAGCAGTACTTC
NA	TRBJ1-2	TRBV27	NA	CASSISHGLMKYGYTF	TGTGCCAGCAGTATCTCACATGGCCTTATGAAATATGGCTACACCTTC
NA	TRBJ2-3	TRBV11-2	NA	CASSRMGGNMGDTQYF	TGTGCCAGCAGCCGAATGGGCGGGAATATGGGCGATACGCAGTATTTT
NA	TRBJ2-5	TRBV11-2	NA	CASSLPHQETQYF	TGTGCCAGCTCACTGCCGCATCAAGAGACCCAGTACTTC
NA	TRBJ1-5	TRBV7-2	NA	CASSLGGVGNQPQHF	TGTGCCAGCAGCTTAGGGGGGGTAGGCAATCAGCCCCAGCATTTT
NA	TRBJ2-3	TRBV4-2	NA	CASSQVSGNPYTDTQYF	TGTGCCAGCAGCCAAGTCTCCGGGAATCCCTACACAGATACGCAGTATTTT
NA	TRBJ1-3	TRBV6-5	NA	CASSTNAGGNTIYF	TGTGCCAGCAGTACCAACGCAGGGGGAAACACCATATATTTT
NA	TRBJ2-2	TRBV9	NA	CASSPGGSLNTGELFF	TGTGCCAGCAGCCCTGGGGGCTCGTTGAACACCGGGGAGCTGTTTTTT
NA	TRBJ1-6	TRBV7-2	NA	CASSPYSGLGSPLHF	TGTGCCAGCAGCCCCTATTCGGGGTTGGGTTCACCCCTCCACTTT
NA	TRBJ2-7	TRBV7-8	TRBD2	CASSLIGTRNYEQYF	TGTGCCAGCAGCTTAATCGGGACTAGGAATTACGAGCAGTACTTC
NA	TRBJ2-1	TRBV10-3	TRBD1	CAISGFEGALGEQFF	TGTGCCATCAGTGGTTTTGAGGGGGCCTTAGGTGAGCAGTTCTTC
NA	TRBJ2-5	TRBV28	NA	CASSPLGWTVQETQYF	TGTGCCAGCAGTCCTCTCGGCTGGACAGTCCAAGAGACCCAGTACTTC
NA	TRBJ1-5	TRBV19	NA	CASTSVRGGPNQPQHF	TGTGCCAGTACATCGGTTCGCGGTGGCCCCAATCAGCCCCAGCATTTT
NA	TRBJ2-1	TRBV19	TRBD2	CASSNGTRRADEQFF	TGTGCCAGTAGTAACGGGACTAGGCGAGCTGATGAGCAGTTCTTC
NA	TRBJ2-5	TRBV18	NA	CASSPGETQYF	TGTGCCAGCTCACCAGGAGAGACCCAGTACTTC
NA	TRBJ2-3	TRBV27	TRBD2	CASSLAGGSTDTQYF	TGTGCCAGCAGTTTAGCGGGAGGTTCCACAGATACGCAGTATTTT
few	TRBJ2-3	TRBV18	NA	CASSASSDTQYF	TGTGCCAGCTCGGCTAGCTCAGATACGCAGTATTTT
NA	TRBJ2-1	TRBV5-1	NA	CASSLEAFRWNEQFF	TGCGCCAGCAGCTTGGAGGCCTTTCGGTGGAATGAGCAGTTCTTC
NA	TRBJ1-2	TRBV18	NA	CASSPGRVGYTF	TGTGCCAGCTCCCCAGGCCGGGTTGGCTACACCTTC
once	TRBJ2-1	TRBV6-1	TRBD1	CASSGRTGGSSYNEQFF	TGTGCCAGCAGTGGGCGGACAGGGGGCAGCTCCTACAATGAGCAGTTCTTC
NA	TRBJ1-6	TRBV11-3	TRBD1	CASSLDGGQLLDPLHF	TGTGCCAGCAGCTTAGATGGGGGACAGCTGCTGGATCCCCTCCACTTT
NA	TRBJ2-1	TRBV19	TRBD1	CASAHSTTRDRGLYNEQFF	TGTGCCAGTGCCCACTCGACAACCCGGGACAGGGGGCTATACAATGAGCAGTTCTTC
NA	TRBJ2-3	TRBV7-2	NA	CASSLAFTDTQYF	TGTGCCAGCAGCTTAGCCTTCACAGATACGCAGTATTTT
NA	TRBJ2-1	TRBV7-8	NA	CASSPPRFDEQFF	TGTGCCAGCAGCCCGCCCCGTTTTGATGAGCAGTTCTTC
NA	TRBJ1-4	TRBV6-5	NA	CASSADAEKLFF	TGTGCCAGCAGCGCGGACGCTGAAAAACTGTTTTTT
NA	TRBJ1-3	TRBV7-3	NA	CASSLMGGNTIYF	TGTGCCAGCAGCTTAATGGGTGGAAACACCATATATTTT
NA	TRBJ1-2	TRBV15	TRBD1	CATSKLRQGHYGYTF	TGTGCCACCAGCAAACTGCGACAGGGCCACTATGGCTACACCTTC
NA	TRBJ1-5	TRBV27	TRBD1	CASSLRGTAKSNQPQHF	TGTGCCAGCAGTCTAAGGGGGACAGCAAAAAGCAATCAGCCCCAGCATTTT
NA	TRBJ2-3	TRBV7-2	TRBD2	CASSSAGTSTDTQYF	TGTGCCAGCAGCTCAGCGGGGACTAGCACAGATACGCAGTATTTT
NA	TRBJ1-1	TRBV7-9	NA	CASQIGGVGAHGGEAFF	TGTGCCAGCCAGATTGGGGGTGTAGGGGCACACGGGGGTGAAGCTTTCTTT